The clone carrying this TCR beta chain was counted between two and nine times. Its antigen is not known. The record originates from a study of cytomegalovirus exposure and HLA in healthy donors. Study observations and caveats: The records held CMV serostatus as the only immune exposure information. Later analysis indicated greater clonal expansion among HLA-associated TCR beta chains than among equally common other chains. In a later analysis, donors in an Asian-associated ancestry cluster reportedly had fewer N-insertions in productive TCRs than the cohort mean. The listing of 150 to 200 TCR beta chains classed them as cytomegalovirus-associated.

Primers: 60 Vbeta forward and 13 Jbeta reverse. Assay: immunoSEQ multiplex PCR; the TCRdb copy retains only in-frame clones and omits some. Of fewer than 110,000 clones in the sample, around two thirds were seen once. Sample: PBMCs. This TCR was sampled from a woman between 45 and 60 years old in good health and CMV-seronegative.

The CDR3: CASSQVARGSPLHF. The CDR3 coding sequence is TGTGCCAGCAGCCAAGTAGCACGAGGGTCACCCCTCCACTTT. J is TRBJ1-6 and V is TRBV14; D ambiguous. The CDR3 totals 14 residues. CDR1 is SGHDN, CDR2 FVKESK, per germline. V gave up 1 base and J gave up 10 bases, with 11 bases separating them.